This passage covers 5 T cell receptor beta chains from one sample sequenced in a study of blood T cells in healthy people across ages. Together with a sample-barcoded 5' primer, a J-beta primer mix was included in a second PCR lasting about 6 to 11 cycles. TCRdb re-called the 5' RACE reads through MiXCR, storing one row per CDR3 protein. The repertoire holds 800,000 or so distinct CDR3 sequences, with approximately 65% as singletons. Sequencing was carried out using blood. Receptors originate from a man aged 25 to 40 in good health.

V usage is TRBV3-1 and J usage is TRBJ1-6; D remains ambiguous. V lost 2 bases and J lost 7, with 3 bases in between. Germline V gives CDR1 LGHDT, CDR2 YNNKEL (reference sequence). The length of the CDR3 is 12 residues. The DNA of the CDR3 is TGTGCCAGCAGCCAATCCAATTCACCCCTCCACTTT. Its protein product is CASSQSNSPLHF.

This sequence joins TRBV7-9 and TRBJ1-2; 9 bases agree with TRBD1. Trimming cost V 1 base and J 6 bases; bases outside gene matches: 9. This CDR3 has 16 amino acids. Germline assignment: CDR1 SEHNR and CDR2 FQNEAQ (reference sequence). The CDR3 sequence: CASSLDLGQGRDGYTF. CDR3 DNA: TGTGCCAGCAGCTTAGATTTGGGACAGGGTAGAGATGGCTACACCTTC.

The J gene is TRBJ2-5, the V gene TRBV4-3; unclear D gene. The germline V and J ends were trimmed by 1 base and 2 bases, with 11 bases remaining between them. The V gene's germline CDR1 is LGHNA and CDR2 YSLEER. The CDR3 length is 15 residues. DNA of the CDR3: TGCGCCAGCAGCCAAGGTGGACGGTCACAAGAGACCCAGTACTTC. Its translation is CASSQGGRSQETQYF.

The chain employs TRBV10-3 and TRBJ1-4; 7 bases are shared with TRBD1. The CDR3 sequence is 15 residues long. The ends lost 0 bases at V and 3 bases at J; junction bases unmatched: 1. Germline CDR1 and CDR2: ENHRY and SYGVKD. The CDR3 coding sequence is TGTGCCATCAGTGAGTCAGGGGGCCCTAATGAAAAACTGTTTTTT. Protein: CAISESGGPNEKLFF.

The gene calls are TRBV9 and TRBJ2-7, with TRBD2 matching 11 bases. The CDR3 sequence is 15 residues long. J lost 1 base, V lost 2 bases, and 2 bases had no gene match. The germline V gene has CDR1 SGDLS and CDR2 YYNGEE. CDR3 DNA: TGTGCCAGCAGCGTTAGCGGGGGGGAGTCCTACGAGCAGTACTTC. Translating it yields CASSVSGGESYEQYF.